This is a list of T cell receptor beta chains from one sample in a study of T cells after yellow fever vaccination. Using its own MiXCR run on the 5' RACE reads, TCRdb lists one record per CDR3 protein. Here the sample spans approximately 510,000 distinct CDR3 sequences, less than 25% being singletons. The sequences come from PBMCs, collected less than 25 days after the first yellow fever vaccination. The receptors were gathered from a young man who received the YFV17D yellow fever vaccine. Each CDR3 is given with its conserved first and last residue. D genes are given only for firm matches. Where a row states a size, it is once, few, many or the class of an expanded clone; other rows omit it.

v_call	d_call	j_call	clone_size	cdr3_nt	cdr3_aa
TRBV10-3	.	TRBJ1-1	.	TGTGCCATCAGTAGAGACACAAACACTGAAGCTTTCTTT	CAISRDTNTEAFF
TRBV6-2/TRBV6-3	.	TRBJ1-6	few	TGTGCCAGCAACGGACAGAAAAATTCACCCCTCCACTTT	CASNGQKNSPLHF
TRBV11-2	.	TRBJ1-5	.	TGTGCCAGCAGCTTACTTAGGACTCGGGGGATCAGCAATCAGCCCCAGCATTTT	CASSLLRTRGISNQPQHF
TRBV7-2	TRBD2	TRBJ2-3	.	TGTGCCAGCAGCTTAGGCCTAGCGGGGTATCGAGATACGCAGTATTTT	CASSLGLAGYRDTQYF
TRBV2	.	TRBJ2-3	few	TGTGCCAGTCAAGTGATAGCTAGCACAGATACGCAGTATTTT	CASQVIASTDTQYF
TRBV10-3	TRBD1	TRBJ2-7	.	TGTGCCATCAGCCCCGGGACAGGGGGTCACGAGCAGTACTTC	CAISPGTGGHEQYF
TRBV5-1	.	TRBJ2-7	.	TGCGCCAGCAGCTCCCAGAGGGGGGCCGCCTACGAGCAGTACTTC	CASSSQRGAAYEQYF
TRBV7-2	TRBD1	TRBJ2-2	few	TGTGCCAGCAGCTTTCCAGGACAGGGAAAAACCGGGGAGCTGTTTTTT	CASSFPGQGKTGELFF
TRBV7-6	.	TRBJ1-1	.	TGTGCCAGCAGCAAATCAGGTTCCACTGAAGCTTTCTTT	CASSKSGSTEAFF
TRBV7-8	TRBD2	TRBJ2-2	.	TGTGCCAGCACCGCGGGACTAGCGGCCACCGGGGAGCTGTTTTTT	CASTAGLAATGELFF
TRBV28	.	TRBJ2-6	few	TGTGCCAGCAGTTTGCCCAGGGGCCGTGGGGCCAACGTCCTGACTTTC	CASSLPRGRGANVLTF
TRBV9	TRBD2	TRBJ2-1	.	TGTGCCAGCAGCGGCCTAGCGGGGGGGCCCCATGAGCAGTTCTTC	CASSGLAGGPHEQFF
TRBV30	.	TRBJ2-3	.	TGTGCCTGGAGTATAGTTAGCACAGATACGCAGTATTTT	CAWSIVSTDTQYF
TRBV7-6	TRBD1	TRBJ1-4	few	TGTGCCAGCAGCTTTGGGCAGGGGGCTTTCCTGTTTTTT	CASSFGQGAFLFF
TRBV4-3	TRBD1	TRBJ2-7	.	TGCGCCAGCAGCCAAGACGGGACAGGGGGCATCAGAGAGCAGTACTTC	CASSQDGTGGIREQYF
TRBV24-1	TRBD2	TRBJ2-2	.	TGTGCCACCAGTGATTTTATTAGCGGGGGGACATCCCTGAACACCGGGGAGCTGTTTTTT	CATSDFISGGTSLNTGELFF
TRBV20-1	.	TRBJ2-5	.	TGCAGTGCTAGGTTCGTGGCCAGGGGGGCCAAGAGGACCCAGTACTTC	CSARFVARGAKRTQYF
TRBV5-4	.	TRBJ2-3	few	TGTGCCAGCAGCTCTAGAGGGGCCGTCACAGATACGCAGTATTTT	CASSSRGAVTDTQYF
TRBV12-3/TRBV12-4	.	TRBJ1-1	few	TGTGCCAGCAGTTTTTCGGACACCCCGAACACTGAAGCTTTCTTT	CASSFSDTPNTEAFF
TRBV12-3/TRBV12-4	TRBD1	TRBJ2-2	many	TGTGCCAGCACAAACAGGGGCTCGAACACCGGGGAGCTGTTTTTT	CASTNRGSNTGELFF
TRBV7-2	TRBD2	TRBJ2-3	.	TGTGCCAGCAGCCACGGACTAGCGGGGCCTAGCACAGATACGCAGTATTTT	CASSHGLAGPSTDTQYF
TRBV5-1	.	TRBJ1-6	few	TGCGCCAGCAGCTTGACCGGGACCCTCCCTTCACCCCTCCACTTT	CASSLTGTLPSPLHF